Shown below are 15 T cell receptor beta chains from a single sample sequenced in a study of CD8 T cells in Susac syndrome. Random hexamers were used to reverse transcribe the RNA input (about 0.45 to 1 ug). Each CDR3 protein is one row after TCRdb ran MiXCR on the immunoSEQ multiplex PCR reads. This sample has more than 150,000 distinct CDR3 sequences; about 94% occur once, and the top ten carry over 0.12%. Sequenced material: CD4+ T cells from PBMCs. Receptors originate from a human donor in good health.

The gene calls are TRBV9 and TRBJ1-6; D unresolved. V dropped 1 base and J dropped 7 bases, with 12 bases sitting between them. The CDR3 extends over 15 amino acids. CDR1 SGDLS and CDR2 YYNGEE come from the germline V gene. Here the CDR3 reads CASSVNPGRNSPLHF. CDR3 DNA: TGTGCCAGCAGCGTAAACCCGGGCCGAAATTCACCCCTCCACTTT.

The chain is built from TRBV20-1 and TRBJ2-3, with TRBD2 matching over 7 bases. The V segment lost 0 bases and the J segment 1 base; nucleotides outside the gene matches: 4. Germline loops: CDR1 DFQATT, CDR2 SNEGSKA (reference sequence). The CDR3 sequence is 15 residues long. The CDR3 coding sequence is TGCAGTGCTAGAGATTATCTAGCGGGCACAGATACGCAGTATTTT. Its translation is CSARDYLAGTDTQYF.

CDR3: CASSSLQRTGGETQYF. The CDR3 DNA is TGTGCCAGCTCCTCCCTACAACGGACAGGTGGAGAGACCCAGTACTTC. This sequence joins TRBV18 and TRBJ2-5, with TRBD1 matching 7 bases. CDR1 KGHSH and CDR2 LQKENI come from the germline V gene. CDR3 length: 16 amino acids. V gave up 6 bases and J gave up 4 bases; unmatched junction bases: 14.

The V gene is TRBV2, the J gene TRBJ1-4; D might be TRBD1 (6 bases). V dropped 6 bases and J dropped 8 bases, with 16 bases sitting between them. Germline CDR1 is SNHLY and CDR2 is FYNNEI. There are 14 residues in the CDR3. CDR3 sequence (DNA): TGTGCCAGCAGCGCACAGGGATCGGGGGAAAAACTGTTTTTT. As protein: CASSAQGSGEKLFF.

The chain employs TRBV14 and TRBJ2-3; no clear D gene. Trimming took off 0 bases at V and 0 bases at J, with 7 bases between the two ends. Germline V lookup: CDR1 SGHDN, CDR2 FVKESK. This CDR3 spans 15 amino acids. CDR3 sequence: CASSQDYSSTDTQYF. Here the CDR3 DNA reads TGTGCCAGCAGCCAAGACTATTCTAGCACAGATACGCAGTATTTT.

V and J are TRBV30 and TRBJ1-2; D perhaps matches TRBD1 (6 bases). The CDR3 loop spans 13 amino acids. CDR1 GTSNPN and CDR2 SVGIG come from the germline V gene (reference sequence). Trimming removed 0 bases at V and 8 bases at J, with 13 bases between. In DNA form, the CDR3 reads TGTGCCTGGAGTGTACAGGCAGGGGAAGGCTACACCTTC. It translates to CAWSVQAGEGYTF.

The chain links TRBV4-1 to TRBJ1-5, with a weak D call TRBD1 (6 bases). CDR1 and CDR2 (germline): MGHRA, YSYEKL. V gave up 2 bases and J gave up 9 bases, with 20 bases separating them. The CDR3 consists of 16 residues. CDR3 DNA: TGCGCCAGCAGCCAATCTATCACCAGGGGAGCCGGGCCCCAGCATTTT. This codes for CASSQSITRGAGPQHF.

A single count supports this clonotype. The CDR3: CASSQWTGARYEQYF. The CDR3 DNA follows: TGTGCCAGCAGCCAGTGGACAGGGGCGCGCTACGAGCAGTACTTC. The chain combines TRBV3-1 with TRBJ2-7, with TRBD1 matching over 9 bases. J was trimmed by 3 bases and V by 3 bases; bases with no gene match: 6. This CDR3 contains 15 residues. Germline CDR1 and CDR2: LGHDT and YNNKEL (reference sequence).

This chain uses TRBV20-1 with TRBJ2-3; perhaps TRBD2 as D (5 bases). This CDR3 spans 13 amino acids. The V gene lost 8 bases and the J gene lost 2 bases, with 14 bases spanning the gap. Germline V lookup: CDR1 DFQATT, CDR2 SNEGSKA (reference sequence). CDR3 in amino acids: CSTSGIITDTQYF. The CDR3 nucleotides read TGCAGTACTTCCGGGATTATCACAGATACGCAGTATTTT.

CDR3 DNA: TGTGCCAGCAGCCTCGCTGATTGGGGGGAACAGTACTTC. Protein: CASSLADWGEQYF. This chain links TRBV7-9 with TRBJ2-7, with D perhaps TRBD2 (6 bases). Trimming removed 5 bases at V and 10 bases at J, with 18 bases between. The CDR3 is 13 residues long. Germline CDR1 is SEHNR and CDR2 is FQNEAQ (reference sequence).

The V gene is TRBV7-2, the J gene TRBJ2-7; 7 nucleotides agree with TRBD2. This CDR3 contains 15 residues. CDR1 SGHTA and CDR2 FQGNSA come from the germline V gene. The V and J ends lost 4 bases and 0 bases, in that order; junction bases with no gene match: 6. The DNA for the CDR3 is TGTGCCAGCAGCTCCTCTAGCGGTCTCTCCTACGAGCAGTACTTC. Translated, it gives CASSSSSGLSYEQYF.

The CDR3 loop is CASGKYDEQFF. The CDR3 nucleotides are TGTGCCAGCGGCAAGTATGATGAGCAGTTCTTC. The V and J genes are TRBV9 and TRBJ2-1; no reliable D call. Germline V lookup: CDR1 SGDLS, CDR2 YYNGEE. The V gene lost 7 bases and the J gene lost 8 bases, with 10 bases spanning the gap. CDR3 length: 11 amino acids.

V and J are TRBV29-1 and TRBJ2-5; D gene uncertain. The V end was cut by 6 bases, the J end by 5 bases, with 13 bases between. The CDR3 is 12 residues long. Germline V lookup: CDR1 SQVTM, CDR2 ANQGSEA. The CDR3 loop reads CSVGGVRETQYF. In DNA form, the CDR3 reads TGCAGCGTGGGCGGAGTTAGGGAGACCCAGTACTTC.

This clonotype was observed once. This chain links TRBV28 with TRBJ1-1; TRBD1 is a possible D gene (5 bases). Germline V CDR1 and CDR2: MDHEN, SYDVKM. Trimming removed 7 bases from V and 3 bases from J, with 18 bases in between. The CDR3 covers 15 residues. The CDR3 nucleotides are TGTGCCAGCACACGGGGAGGGGTAGCGGACACTGAAGCTTTCTTT. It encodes CASTRGGVADTEAFF.

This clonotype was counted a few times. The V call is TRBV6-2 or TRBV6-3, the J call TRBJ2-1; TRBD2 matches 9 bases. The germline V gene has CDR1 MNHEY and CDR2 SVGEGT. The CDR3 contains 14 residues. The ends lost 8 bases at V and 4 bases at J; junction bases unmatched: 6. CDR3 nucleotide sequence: TGTGCCAGCTCCCAAAGCGGGGGGTACAATGAGCAGTTCTTC. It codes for CASSQSGGYNEQFF.